This T cell receptor (beta chain) is from a study of T cells after posttransplantation cyclophosphamide. Only in-frame clones appear in the TCRdb table, and some are missing; sequencing was by immunoSEQ multiplex PCR. This table has thousands of clones, more than 70% appearing once. Findings of the study overall: Recipient CMV seropositivity and CMV reactivation strongly tracked TRB clonality. Later blood repertoires were often dominated by clones from the donor CD8+ memory compartment. Blood and skin or GI T cell repertoires showed limited TRB overlap.

About this clone itself: What it binds is unknown.

Busulfan-fludarabine conditioning, marrow transplant, and cyclophosphamide on days +3 and +4 were administered. The CDR3 has 15 amino acids. V lost 3 bases and J lost 3, with 15 bases in between. Germline CDR1 and CDR2: LGHNA and YNFKEQ. This TCR came from a female patient aged 40-50 years who received an allogeneic stem cell transplant from an unrelated donor, was CMV-positive, and had no GVHD. The graft donor may account for some of the T cells. J is TRBJ2-7 and V is TRBV4-2; tentatively, D is TRBD1 (6 bases). The source was PBMCs, collected after allogeneic stem cell transplant with posttransplant cyclophosphamide. CDR3 nucleotides: TGTGCCAGCAGCCAGGCCGGGCAAGGGGGCTACGAGCAGTACTTC. Protein product: CASSQAGQGGYEQYF.